The 12 T cell receptor beta chains below all came from one sample that was sequenced in a study of blood T cells in healthy people across ages. The use of a sample-barcoded 5' primer and a J-beta primer mix characterized a second PCR of roughly 6 to 11 cycles. TCRdb ran MiXCR on the 5' RACE reads and lists one entry per CDR3 protein. The sample carries approximately 800,000 distinct CDR3 sequences, approximately 60% recorded once. Sequencing used blood. The receptors here all came from a middle-aged man in good health.

About this clonotype: A read error is possible here, since a much larger clone lies one base away. This chain connects TRBV12-3 or TRBV12-4 to TRBJ1-2; D is ambiguous. The CDR3 has 12 amino acids. Deletions cut 4 bases from V and 0 bases from J, with 3 bases between. The CDR3 spells CASSYTNYGYTF. CDR3 nucleotide sequence: TGTGCCAGCAGTTACACTAACTATGGCTACACCTTC.

In the case of this clonotype: A read error may be the cause here, since a much bigger clone is one base away. J is TRBJ2-1 and V is TRBV7-8, with D possibly being TRBD1 (5 bases). The V end was cut by 8 bases, the J end by 4 bases, with 15 bases between. The CDR3 consists of 14 residues. CDR1 SGHVS and CDR2 FQNEAQ come from the germline V gene. The DNA for the CDR3 is TGTGCCAGCGTCTGGGGCCGATCGTACAATGAGCAGTTCTTC. Protein sequence: CASVWGRSYNEQFF.

The genes are TRBV3-1 and TRBJ2-3; unclear D gene. The CDR3 extends over 15 amino acids. In germline, CDR1 is LGHDT, CDR2 YNNKEL (reference sequence). Trimming left V 0 bases short and J 0 bases short, with 7 bases between. This CDR3 is CASSQDATSTDTQYF. The CDR3 DNA sequence: TGTGCCAGCAGCCAAGACGCCACTAGCACAGATACGCAGTATTTT.

This clonotype was counted a single time. The chain uses TRBV12-3 or TRBV12-4 and TRBJ2-2; 8 positions agree with TRBD2. This CDR3 has 16 residues. The trim removed 7 bases at V and 1 base at J, leaving 8 bases unmatched. This chain's CDR3 is CASKLAVPLNTGELFF. The CDR3 DNA reads as TGTGCCAGCAAACTAGCGGTCCCCTTGAACACCGGGGAGCTGTTTTTT.

The rearrangement links TRBV6-2 or TRBV6-3 to TRBJ2-5; 11 bases are a match to TRBD2. Germline V gives CDR1 MNHEY, CDR2 SVGEGT. V lost 5 bases to trimming and J lost 11 bases; unmatched junction nucleotides: 13. This CDR3 spans 15 amino acids. CDR3 sequence: CASSDLTSGSSEQYF. The CDR3 DNA reads as TGTGCCAGCAGTGACTTAACTAGCGGGAGTAGTGAGCAGTACTTC.

This rearrangement joins TRBV4-2 to TRBJ2-5; 15 bases map to TRBD2. Germline CDR1 LGHNA, CDR2 YNFKEQ. J lost 1 base, V lost 3 bases, and 6 bases had no gene match. This CDR3 has 18 amino acids. CDR3 sequence (DNA): TGTGCCAGCAGCCAGCAGGGGACTAGCGGGGGGTTCCAAGAGACCCAGTACTTC. Translating gives CASSQQGTSGGFQETQYF.

This chain joins TRBV7-9 and TRBJ1-2, with TRBD1 identical over 10 bases. Germline CDR1 reads SEHNR; CDR2 reads FQNEAQ (reference sequence). This CDR3 comprises 14 residues. The V segment lost 8 bases and the J segment 4 bases; nucleotides outside the gene matches: 7. CDR3 nucleotides: TGTGCCAGCGTCGCGGGACAGGGGTCCTATGGCTACACCTTC. The encoded protein is CASVAGQGSYGYTF.

The V gene is TRBV2, the J gene TRBJ2-5; D gene ambiguous. CDR3 length: 12 amino acids. Germline V gene lookup returns CDR1 SNHLY and CDR2 FYNNEI. V was shortened by 2 bases and J by 4 bases, with 5 bases between the two germline ends. The CDR3 DNA reads as TGTGCCAGCAGTGAATGGGGAGAGACCCAGTACTTC. This gives the protein CASSEWGETQYF.

This clonotype has ten or more counts. One end of the junction does not line up with germline, which may come from a read error. The rearrangement links TRBV5-1 to TRBJ1-2; TRBD1 matches at 7 bases. This CDR3 contains 14 residues. The germline V gene has CDR1 SGHRS and CDR2 YFSETQ. The chain's CDR3 is CASSLGTANYGYTF. The CDR3 DNA follows: TGTGCCAGCAGCTTAGGGACAGCTAACTATGGCTACACCTTC.

The V call is TRBV9, the J call TRBJ1-5; 8 bases are a match to TRBD1. CDR3 length equals 16 residues. The junction had 7 bases not matched to a gene; V was cut back by 0 bases and J by 5 bases. Germline V lookup: CDR1 SGDLS, CDR2 YYNGEE. CDR3 sequence: CASSVGGAGGDQPQHF. The CDR3 nucleotides are TGTGCCAGCAGCGTAGGTGGGGCAGGGGGCGATCAGCCCCAGCATTTT.

This chain links TRBV11-2 with TRBJ1-1; 7 nucleotides align to TRBD1. This CDR3 contains 22 residues. Losses at the gene ends were 2 bases for V and 1 base for J; bases not matched to a gene: 25. Looked up from germline, CDR1 is SGHAT and CDR2 is FQNNGV. Here the CDR3 reads CASSLYLDVLRGTDDKNTEAFF. The DNA for the CDR3 is TGTGCCAGCAGCTTATATCTAGACGTGCTTCGGGGGACAGATGATAAGAACACTGAAGCTTTCTTT.

CDR3 DNA sequence: TGCAGTGCTAGACCTTTCGGACAGGGGGGACCCACTAGCAATCAGCCCCAGCATTTT. It translates to CSARPFGQGGPTSNQPQHF. The chain joins TRBV20-1 to TRBJ1-5; TRBD1 aligns across 10 bases. CDR1 and CDR2 (germline): DFQATT, SNEGSKA (reference sequence). With 2 bases clipped from V and 0 bases from J, the junction kept 13 bases outside the gene matches. There are 19 residues in the CDR3.